The 18 T cell receptor beta chains below come from one sample, sequenced in a study of T cell changes during pregnancy in multiple sclerosis. The assay was immunoSEQ multiplex PCR, and TCRdb's table has in-frame clones only and misses some. The repertoire includes some 80,000 clones, around 89% of them detected once, and approximately 1% sits in the top ten. The sample in question was peripheral blood, obtained in the first trimester of pregnancy. The receptors stem from a female donor in good health, enrolled as a control in a pregnancy study.

V and J are TRBV19 and TRBJ1-1; the D gene is possibly TRBD1 (5 bases). V was clipped by 7 bases and J by 4 bases, with 16 bases between them. CDR3 length: 14 residues. Germline loops: CDR1 LNHDA, CDR2 SQIVND (reference sequence). The CDR3 bases are TGTGCCAGTAAGGAGAGACAAAGGGGCACTGAAGCTTTCTTT. It is translated as CASKERQRGTEAFF.

The chain combines TRBV30 with TRBJ2-1, with 10 bases matching TRBD2. Trimming cost V 2 bases and J 6 bases; bases outside gene matches: 22. The CDR3 sequence is 20 residues long. CDR1 and CDR2 (germline): GTSNPN, SVGIG (reference sequence). The CDR3 loop reads CAWSYTWWLAGVGGGNEQFF. In DNA form, the CDR3 reads TGTGCCTGGAGTTACACCTGGTGGCTAGCGGGAGTCGGTGGGGGCAATGAGCAGTTCTTC.

This clone was seen just once. V is TRBV13 and J is TRBJ2-3, with 7 bases lining up with TRBD2. Trimming removed 3 bases from V and 4 bases from J; junction bases left unmatched: 1. This CDR3 spans 13 amino acids. Germline CDR1 and CDR2: PRHDT and FYEKMQ (reference sequence). CDR3 nucleotide sequence: TGTGCCAGCAGCTTCCTAGCGGCAGATACGCAGTATTTT. It codes for CASSFLAADTQYF.

J is TRBJ2-7 and V is TRBV7-9; 7 bases are a match to TRBD2. Germline lookup yields CDR1 SEHNR and CDR2 FQNEAQ (reference sequence). J gave up 2 bases and V 4 bases, and 8 bases lay outside the gene matches. The CDR3 length is 15 residues. The CDR3, as DNA: TGTGCCAGCAGCTCGGGGGGAGACGGAGCCTACGAGCAGTACTTC. Translation: CASSSGGDGAYEQYF.

The chain couples TRBV28 to TRBJ1-1; no definite D call. Germline V gene data show CDR1 as MDHEN and CDR2 as SYDVKM. Trimming stripped 5 bases from V and 0 bases from J, with 13 bases between. The CDR3 is 15 amino acids. This CDR3 is CASSHSRALNTEAFF. The CDR3 bases are TGTGCCAGCAGTCATTCGCGGGCATTGAACACTGAAGCTTTCTTT.

The rearrangement links TRBV5-4 to TRBJ2-3, with unresolved D. Deletions cut 5 bases from V and 0 bases from J, with 13 bases between. From germline, CDR1 is SGHNT and CDR2 YYREEE (reference sequence). The length of the CDR3 is 15 residues. DNA for the CDR3: TGTGCCAGCAGTTCAGACTGGGTTAGCACAGATACGCAGTATTTT. This gives the protein CASSSDWVSTDTQYF.

This rearrangement joins TRBV18 to TRBJ1-4, with D maybe TRBD1 (5 bases). The CDR3 sequence is 13 residues long. V was cut by 5 bases and J by 6 bases, with 10 bases left in between. Germline V gives CDR1 KGHSH, CDR2 LQKENI. In nucleotides, the CDR3 is TGTGCCAGCTCAGGACGGGGGGATGAAAAACTGTTTTTT. The encoded protein is CASSGRGDEKLFF.

The CDR3 nucleotides read TGTGCCAGCAGTCAGGGGGCTGGGCAGCCCCAGCATTTT. It is translated as CASSQGAGQPQHF. The chain uses TRBV6-6 and TRBJ1-5; 8 bases fit TRBD1. This CDR3 is 13 amino acids long. Germline V gives CDR1 MNHNY, CDR2 SVGAGI (reference sequence). Losses at the gene ends were 5 bases for V and 7 bases for J; bases not matched to a gene: 4.

The CDR3 here is CASSEGALNYGYTF. In DNA form, the CDR3 reads TGTGCCAGCAGCGAGGGGGCCTTAAACTATGGCTACACCTTC. V gene TRBV7-2 combines with J gene TRBJ1-2, with TRBD1 identical over 7 bases. The CDR3 consists of 14 residues. J lost 2 bases, V lost 5 bases, and 5 bases had no gene match. Germline CDR1 SGHTA, CDR2 FQGNSA.

V gene TRBV5-1 combines with J gene TRBJ1-2; D ambiguous. The CDR3 consists of 13 residues. The V end lost 0 bases, the J end lost 8 bases, and 11 bases lay between the germline ends. Per the germline V gene, CDR1 is SGHRS and CDR2 is YFSETQ. The CDR3 here is CASSLGGDPGYTF. CDR3 nucleotides: TGCGCCAGCAGCTTGGGGGGAGATCCCGGCTACACCTTC.

The gene calls are TRBV29-1 and TRBJ1-2; D may be TRBD1 (6 bases). Germline V gene data show CDR1 as SQVTM and CDR2 as ANQGSEA. The CDR3 runs to 13 residues. The V and J ends lost 5 bases and 0 bases respectively, with 10 bases between them. As DNA, the CDR3 is TGCAGCGTTCGGACAGCAGCTAACTATGGCTACACCTTC. Its translation: CSVRTAANYGYTF. Full variable domain (rest looked up from reference TRBV29-1 and TRBJ1-2): SAVISQKPSRDICQRGTSLTIQCQVDSQVTMMFWYRQQPGQSLTLIATANQGSEATYESGFVIDKFPISRPNLTFSTLTVSNMSPEDSSIYLCSVRTAANYGYTFGSGTRLTVV.

The gene calls are TRBV29-1 and TRBJ2-7; 7 bases agree with TRBD1. V gave up 7 bases and J gave up 0 bases; unmatched junction bases: 9. The CDR3 runs to 14 residues. CDR1 and CDR2 from the germline V gene are SQVTM and ANQGSEA. The CDR3 DNA sequence: TGCAGCGCCATGACAGGGATGAGCTCCTACGAGCAGTACTTC. Translating it yields CSAMTGMSSYEQYF.

The rearrangement joins TRBV19 to TRBJ2-1, with 9 bases that match TRBD2. This CDR3 is 18 amino acids long. V trimming: 3 bases; J trimming: 5 bases; junction bases outside the gene matches: 14. The germline V gene has CDR1 LNHDA and CDR2 SQIVND (reference sequence). CDR3 protein: CASSILTSGLSSHNEQFF. CDR3 sequence (DNA): TGTGCCAGTAGTATCCTGACTAGCGGTCTATCATCGCACAATGAGCAGTTCTTC.

The chain carries TRBV18 and TRBJ1-4; tentatively, D is TRBD1 (5 bases). The CDR3 sequence is 15 residues long. Germline lookup yields CDR1 KGHSH and CDR2 LQKENI. The V end was cut by 2 bases, the J end by 2 bases, with 9 bases between. DNA for the CDR3: TGTGCCAGCTCACCAACCCAGGGCACTAATGAAAAACTGTTTTTT. It encodes CASSPTQGTNEKLFF.

CDR3 sequence: CASSSIVRGAGANVLTF. DNA of the CDR3: TGTGCCAGCAGCTCCATTGTCAGGGGGGCTGGGGCCAACGTCCTGACTTTC. The rearrangement links TRBV11-2 to TRBJ2-6, with D perhaps matching TRBD1 (7 bases). Per germline, CDR1 SGHAT and CDR2 FQNNGV. V was trimmed by 4 bases and J by 2 bases, leaving 15 bases between them. This CDR3 region has 17 residues.

The V gene is TRBV7-9, the J gene TRBJ2-7; D remains unclear. CDR3 length: 12 residues. V was trimmed by 3 bases and J by 4 bases, leaving 7 bases between them. Germline assignment: CDR1 SEHNR and CDR2 FQNEAQ (reference sequence). CDR3 in amino acids: CASSFSGYEQYF. DNA for the CDR3: TGTGCCAGCAGCTTCTCAGGTTACGAGCAGTACTTC.

The chain is built from TRBV13 and TRBJ2-3, with 10 bases lining up with TRBD2. The CDR3 is 18 amino acids. V shed 6 bases, J shed 0 bases, and the junction held 12 bases outside the gene matches. Germline V CDR1 and CDR2: PRHDT, FYEKMQ (reference sequence). The CDR3: CASSRATSGVSSTDTQYF. The CDR3 nucleotides are TGTGCCAGCAGTCGAGCTACTAGCGGGGTGTCTAGCACAGATACGCAGTATTTT.

The V gene is TRBV5-1, the J gene TRBJ2-7; D is ambiguous. V was cut by 2 bases and J by 0 bases, with 9 bases left in between. From germline, CDR1 is SGHRS and CDR2 YFSETQ. The CDR3 has 14 amino acids. The CDR3 reads CASSFTRNSYEQYF. In DNA form, the CDR3 reads TGCGCCAGCAGCTTCACCAGGAACTCCTACGAGCAGTACTTC. The full variable domain, in which reference TRBV5-1 and TRBJ2-7 provide the parts outside the CDR3, is KAGVTQTPRYLIKTRGQQVTLSCSPISGHRSVSWYQQTPGQGLQFLFEYFSETQRNKGNFPGRFSGRQFSNSRSEMNVSTLELGDSALYLCASSFTRNSYEQYFGPGTRLTVT.